This record looks at one T cell receptor (beta chain) sequence and its context. The data originate from a study of blood T cell repertoires in COVID-19. Study summary: The analysed material was cDNA or gDNA that came from T cells, B-cell-depleted T cells, or PBMCs.

The CDR3 extends over 15 amino acids. Trimming took 3 bases from V and 5 from J; bases not matched to a gene: 5. From germline, CDR1 is SGHRS and CDR2 YFSETQ. Per the original methods: The authors estimated nucleated cell counts from reference gene primer amplification. The method was immunoSEQ multiplex PCR; TCRdb's version includes in-frame clones alone and lacks a portion of them. The DNA gave D and trimming, while V, J and clone size come from that table. The sample contains 75,000 to 90,000 clones, roughly 91% of which appear only once. The sequence derives from a woman aged 50 to 60 in a cohort sampled during active COVID-19. The source material was peripheral blood. The rearrangement uses TRBV5-1 and TRBJ1-6, with 7 bases fitting TRBD1. CDR3 nucleotide sequence: TGCGCCAGCAGCTACGCCGGACAGGATAATTCACCCCTCCACTTT. The encoded protein is CASSYAGQDNSPLHF.